What follows are 5 T cell receptor beta chains derived from one specimen sequenced in a study of PD-L1 blockade in urothelial cancer (dated 2017 in TCRdb). Libraries came from the immunoSEQ multiplex PCR assay. TCRdb obtained this table from immuneACCESS and retained in-frame rearrangements with V and J assigned. These tables miss some clones; where compared with another copy, unresolved V genes account for less than half of the shortfall, and the remainder is unexplained. The sample yields around 42,000 clones; approximately 80% were counted once. Of the sample, 2.5% to 3% falls within the top ten clones. The sample was PBMCs, taken around atezolizumab (anti-PD-L1) treatment. The receptors stem from a man in his 70s with urothelial cancer.

This clone was seen more than once but under ten times. The genes are TRBV27 and TRBJ2-5; 7 bases map to TRBD2. V lost 5 bases to trimming and J lost 0 bases; unmatched junction nucleotides: 3. Germline loops: CDR1 MNHEY, CDR2 SMNVEV (reference sequence). The CDR3 consists of 14 residues. CDR3 protein: CASSDAGDQETQYF. The CDR3 nucleotides are TGTGCCAGCAGTGACGCGGGGGACCAAGAGACCCAGTACTTC.

This sequence joins TRBV9 and TRBJ2-5; no clear D. Germline loops: CDR1 SGDLS, CDR2 YYNGEE. The CDR3 totals 14 residues. V was cut by 3 bases and J by 5 bases, with 14 bases left in between. The CDR3 DNA reads TGTGCCAGCAGCGCCTCCGGGTGGTTCGAGACCCAGTACTTC. It translates to CASSASGWFETQYF. The complete variable domain, with remaining parts taken from reference TRBV9 and TRBJ2-5, reads DSGVTQTPKHLITATGQRVTLRCSPRSGDLSVYWYQQSLDQGLQFLIQYYNGEERAKGNILERFSAQQFPDLHSELNLSSLELGDSALYFCASSASGWFETQYFGPGTRLLVL.

The sample holds a few counts of this clone. This chain connects TRBV5-4 to TRBJ1-2, with D unclear. This CDR3 spans 13 amino acids. CDR1 and CDR2 from the germline V gene are SGHNT and YYREEE (reference sequence). V lost 2 bases, J lost 8 bases, and 13 bases lay in between. The CDR3 is CASSFYAGIGYTF. The DNA for the CDR3 is TGTGCCAGCAGCTTTTATGCCGGGATAGGCTACACCTTC.

J is TRBJ1-2 and V is TRBV11-3; D remains ambiguous. Germline CDR1 and CDR2: SGHNT and YENEEA. The V gene lost 4 bases and the J gene lost 5 bases, with 8 bases spanning the gap. This CDR3 has 12 amino acids. The CDR3 coding sequence is TGTGCCAGCAGCTCGGGAACTTATGGCTACACCTTC. Its protein product is CASSSGTYGYTF.

The chain uses TRBV2 and TRBJ2-5; no clear D gene. The germline V and J ends were trimmed by 5 bases and 3 bases, with 4 bases remaining between them. The CDR3 spans 11 residues. Per germline, CDR1 SNHLY and CDR2 FYNNEI. CDR3 amino acids: CASSYKETQYF. The CDR3 bases are TGTGCCAGCAGTTACAAAGAGACCCAGTACTTC.